This entry is about one T cell receptor (beta chain). Its target is unknown. Researchers processed graft tissue to release intraepithelial and lamina propria lymphocytes. Profiling relied on immunoSEQ multiplex PCR, and the TCRdb table lists in-frame clones only, not all of them. The sample has 20,000 or so clones; roughly 72% are singletons. CDR1 is SQVTM, CDR2 ANQGSEA, per germline. The length of the CDR3 is 13 residues. V lost 4 bases to trimming and J lost 8 bases, with 15 bases between them. The data derive from a study of graft-versus-host responses after intestinal transplantation. Regarding the study as a whole: Where graft-donor T cell macrochimerism was present, patients had high graft-versus-host to host-versus-graft clonal ratios in allografts. Analysis identified GvH clones in recipient marrow, with some appearing first in ileum or blood. Circulating GvH clone levels at their peak were associated with HvG declines (early post-transplant).

J is TRBJ2-1 and V is TRBV29-1, with D possibly being TRBD1 (6 bases). The sample was ileum tissue, taken approximately three weeks after intestinal transplant. The clonotype originates from a human patient who received an intestinal transplant, so some T cells may come from the graft donor. The CDR3 bases are TGCAGCGTTGCGGGACAAGTAGGCTATGAGCAGTTCTTC. It is translated as CSVAGQVGYEQFF.